A selection of T cell receptor beta chains follows, all from one sample in a study of identifying expanded T cells in peripheral blood. TCRdb keeps only in-frame clones here, not all; method: immunoSEQ multiplex PCR. The sample has about 91,000 clones, more than 70% seen once; the top ten hold roughly 3.9%. Source material: blood. The source is a person between 18 and 75 years old in good health. CDR3s include the opening cysteine and the closing phenylalanine or tryptophan. The D gene is left open where the match is weak. The size of a clone is reported for some rows only, either as once, few or many, or as a class for expanded clones.

CDR3,DNA,D,J,V,size
CASSARLAGGKGIQYF,TGTGCCAGCAGCGCCAGACTAGCGGGAGGGAAGGGCATTCAGTACTTC,TRBD2,TRBJ2-4,TRBV5-4,few
CASSESGSNQPQHF,TGTGCCAGCAGTGAAAGCGGGAGCAATCAGCCCCAGCATTTT,NA,TRBJ1-5,TRBV6-4,few
CASSPGTSSEYEQYF,TGTGCCAGCAGCCCAGGGACTAGCAGCGAATACGAGCAGTACTTC,TRBD2,TRBJ2-7,TRBV9,NA
CASSSAGGGEQYF,TGTGCCAGCAGTTCGGCAGGGGGGGGCGAGCAGTACTTC,NA,TRBJ2-7,TRBV28,NA
CASSKEPLENEKLFF,TGTGCCAGCAGCAAGGAACCCCTGGAGAATGAAAAACTGTTTTTT,NA,TRBJ1-4,TRBV21-1,NA
CASSPPGRAGNTEAFF,TGTGCCAGCTCACCACCGGGGAGGGCTGGGAACACTGAAGCTTTCTTT,NA,TRBJ1-1,TRBV18,NA
CASSWGPMNEQFF,TGTGCCAGCAGTTGGGGGCCGATGAATGAGCAGTTCTTC,NA,TRBJ2-1,TRBV27,NA
CASSTSGGSSYEQYF,TGTGCCAGCAGTACCAGCGGGGGGTCTTCCTACGAGCAGTACTTC,TRBD2,TRBJ2-7,TRBV28,once
CAWEGLAGAETQYF,TGTGCCTGGGAGGGACTAGCGGGAGCAGAGACCCAGTACTTC,TRBD2,TRBJ2-5,TRBV30,NA
CASSYSRQGISPLHF,TGTGCCAGCAGTTACTCACGACAGGGTATTTCACCCCTCCACTTT,TRBD1,TRBJ1-6,TRBV6-5,NA
CASSEGTGGDEQYF,TGCGCCAGCAGTGAGGGGACAGGGGGCGACGAGCAGTACTTC,TRBD1,TRBJ2-7,TRBV10-1,NA